This TCR beta chain was captured in a study of T cell therapy after organ transplantation. The overall study: T cells were expanded 2 to 3 weeks with 30 CMV class I/II epitopes. Across 2 to 6 intravenous infusions, patients got a median of 1.92 x 10^8 CMV-specific T cells. 20 to 29 weeks after therapy completion, long-term post-therapy blood was collected.

Time point in this sample: 20-29 weeks after completion of therapy. A word on this clone: Its antigen is not identified.

The germline CDR1 and CDR2 sequences are LGHNA and YSLEER. The CDR3 extends over 17 amino acids. V lost 2 bases and J lost 1, with 17 bases in between. This table comes from immunoSEQ multiplex PCR, and its TCRdb copy is limited to in-frame clones, with some not included. The data show around 20,000 clones, about 83% seen once. The TCR originated in a human patient who had received a solid organ transplant and had CMV disease. Part of the T cells may come from the graft donor. This chain links TRBV4-3 with TRBJ1-1; a weak D match, TRBD1 (5 bases). This specimen was CD8+ T cells from blood, taken after autologous CMV-specific T cell therapy. CDR3 DNA: TGCGCCAGCAGCCAATTCTGGGGGAGGACGGGGAACACTGAAGCTTTCTTT. Its protein is CASSQFWGRTGNTEAFF.